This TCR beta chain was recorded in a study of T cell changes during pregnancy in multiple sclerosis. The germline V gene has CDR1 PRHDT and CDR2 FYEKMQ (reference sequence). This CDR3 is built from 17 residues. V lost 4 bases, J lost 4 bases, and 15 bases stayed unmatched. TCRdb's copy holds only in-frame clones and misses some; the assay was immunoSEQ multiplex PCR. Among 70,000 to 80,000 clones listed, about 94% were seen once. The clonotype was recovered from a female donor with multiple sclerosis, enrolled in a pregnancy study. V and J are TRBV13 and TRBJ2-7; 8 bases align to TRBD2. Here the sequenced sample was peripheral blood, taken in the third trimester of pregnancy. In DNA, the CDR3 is TGTGCCAGCAGCTACCCCAGCTCGAGCGGGGGCCGATACGAGCAGTACTTC. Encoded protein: CASSYPSSSGGRYEQYF.